A single sample is the source of the 2 T cell receptor beta chains below, sequenced in a study of CDR3 diversity in severe acne. TCRdb reanalysed the PCR reads using MiXCR and keeps one entry per CDR3 protein. The sample lists roughly 81,000 distinct CDR3 sequences; 45% to 55% were seen once. The sequencing sample was made of blood. The receptor source for this set is a male donor in good health, serving as a control.

Details on this clonotype: One end of the junction is discordant with germline, which a read error may explain. The V gene is TRBV15, the J gene TRBJ2-2, with D perhaps assigned TRBD1 or TRBD2 (5 bases each). CDR1 LNHNV and CDR2 YYDKDF come from the germline V gene (reference sequence). The CDR3 extends over 13 amino acids. CDR3 DNA: TGTGCCACCAGCTGGGGGACGGACGGGGAGCCGTTTTTT. Encoded protein: CATSWGTDGEPFF.

There are many counts of this clonotype. The junction does not match germline at one end; this may be a read error. The chain couples TRBV9 to TRBJ2-2; tentatively, D is TRBD2 (6 bases). This CDR3 contains 17 residues. Germline lookup yields CDR1 SGDLS and CDR2 YYNGEE. CDR3 sequence reads: CASSVYGGYSNTGELFF. In DNA, the CDR3 is TGTGCCAGCAGCGTATATGGGGGGTACTCGAATACCGGGGAGCTGTTTTTT.